These T cell receptor beta chains were read from a single sample in a study of T cell responses to AZD1222 COVID-19 vaccine. Repertoires were generated with immunoSEQ multiplex PCR, while TCRdb's copy carries only in-frame clones and drops some. The table records roughly 140,000 clones, around 90% of them present only once. This specimen was peripheral blood, taken on day 0 of MenACWY control vaccination. All receptors come from an adult in good health. Both conserved end residues are part of each CDR3. D genes are given only for firm matches. The listing skips clone size in some rows; elsewhere it reads once, few, many or a size class.

d_call,v_call,j_call,clone_size,cdr3_aa,cdr3_nt
NA,TRBV9,TRBJ1-1,NA,CASSVALQNTEAFF,TGTGCCAGCAGCGTAGCTTTGCAGAACACTGAAGCTTTCTTT
NA,TRBV6-5,TRBJ1-4,NA,CASSSAATNEKLFF,TGTGCCAGCAGTTCGGCAGCCACTAATGAAAAACTGTTTTTT
TRBD1,TRBV19,TRBJ1-5,NA,CASSPQTGGRGQPQHF,TGTGCCAGTAGTCCTCAGACAGGGGGCAGAGGTCAGCCCCAGCATTTT
TRBD2,TRBV5-1,TRBJ2-7,NA,CASSPTASGTYEQYF,TGCGCCAGCAGCCCGACGGCTAGCGGAACCTACGAGCAGTACTTC
NA,TRBV9,TRBJ1-3,once,CASSVSGFSGNTIYF,TGTGCCAGCAGCGTATCGGGCTTCTCTGGAAACACCATATATTTT
TRBD1,TRBV6-5,TRBJ1-6,once,CASKGQGINSPLHF,TGTGCCAGCAAAGGACAGGGCATAAATTCACCCCTCCACTTT
NA,TRBV30,TRBJ1-2,NA,CACGPAKRRDTF,TGTGCCTGTGGCCCGGCCAAACGGCGAGACACCTTC
NA,TRBV6-5,TRBJ2-2,NA,CASSSVTGELFF,TGTGCCAGCAGTTCCGTCACCGGGGAGCTGTTTTTT
NA,TRBV5-1,TRBJ2-3,NA,CASSLDSGTDTQYF,TGCGCCAGCAGCCTGGACAGTGGCACAGATACGCAGTATTTT
NA,TRBV7-9,TRBJ1-2,once,CASSVRGNRYGYTF,TGTGCCAGCAGCGTACGAGGGAATCGCTATGGCTACACCTTC
TRBD1,TRBV6-5,TRBJ2-2,NA,CASSPGTANTGELFF,TGTGCCAGCAGTCCTGGGACAGCGAACACCGGGGAGCTGTTTTTT
NA,TRBV9,TRBJ1-6,NA,CASSVGSRDSPLHF,TGTGCCAGCAGCGTAGGGAGTCGAGATTCACCCCTCCACTTT
NA,TRBV6-1,TRBJ1-2,NA,CASSEHQANYGYTF,TGTGCCAGCAGTGAACATCAAGCTAACTATGGCTACACCTTC
NA,TRBV30,TRBJ2-5,NA,CAWSGGLQETQYF,TGTGCCTGGAGTGGAGGACTCCAAGAGACCCAGTACTTC
TRBD1,TRBV18,TRBJ1-1,NA,CASSPWTGNEAFF,TGTGCCAGCTCACCTTGGACAGGTAATGAAGCTTTCTTT
TRBD2,TRBV29-1,TRBJ2-5,NA,CSVEPAGVLETQYF,TGCAGCGTTGAACCAGCGGGAGTGTTGGAGACCCAGTACTTC
NA,TRBV29-1,TRBJ2-3,NA,CSVGQTDTQYF,TGCAGCGTTGGACAGACAGATACGCAGTATTTT
NA,TRBV4-2,TRBJ1-2,NA,CASSQEVDGGDYGYTF,TGTGCCAGCAGCCAAGAAGTTGACGGCGGTGACTATGGCTACACCTTC
NA,TRBV7-6,TRBJ1-5,NA,CASSMDDSSNQPQHF,TGTGCCAGCAGCATGGATGATAGCAGCAATCAGCCCCAGCATTTT
NA,TRBV5-5,TRBJ2-7,NA,CASSSSSGYEQYF,TGTGCCAGCAGCTCCAGCTCGGGTTACGAGCAGTACTTC
NA,TRBV4-1,TRBJ1-5,NA,CASSQAMNQPQHF,TGCGCCAGCAGCCAAGCTATGAATCAGCCCCAGCATTTT
NA,TRBV9,TRBJ2-1,NA,CASSEGGYSYNEQFF,TGTGCCAGCAGCGAGGGAGGTTACTCCTACAATGAGCAGTTCTTC
NA,TRBV20-1,TRBJ2-7,NA,CSASSGQGTYEQYF,TGCAGTGCTAGTTCGGGGCAGGGGACCTACGAGCAGTACTTC
TRBD1,TRBV3-1/TRBV3-2,TRBJ2-2,NA,CASTDRDRADGELFF,TGTGCCAGCACCGATCGGGACAGGGCGGACGGGGAGCTGTTTTTT
TRBD1,TRBV19,TRBJ1-6,NA,CASSTTGDSPLHF,TGTGCCAGTAGTACGACAGGGGATTCACCCCTCCACTTT
TRBD1,TRBV11-2,TRBJ2-7,NA,CASNPGQGLSEQYF,TGTGCCAGCAACCCCGGACAGGGGCTGAGTGAGCAGTACTTC